This TCR beta chain derives from a study of cytomegalovirus exposure and HLA in healthy donors. Findings and limits, study-wide: In a later analysis, approximately 15,000 TCR beta sequences were associated with HLA alleles at 0.05 false discovery rate.

This CDR3 comprises 13 residues. Trimming cost V 5 bases and J 1 base; bases outside gene matches: 1. Germline CDR1 SEHNR, CDR2 FQNEAQ (reference sequence). As to this clone: Its antigen is as yet unknown.

Vbeta (60) and Jbeta (13) primers were used in the PCR. Libraries were prepared by immunoSEQ multiplex PCR; TCRdb keeps only in-frame clonotypes and omits some of them. This sample has about 200,000 clones; approximately 70% occur once, and the top ten carry approximately 1.8%. The clonotype was recovered from a woman in her 30s in good health and CMV-seronegative. The specimen was PBMCs. The chain uses TRBV7-9 and TRBJ1-1; 7 bases map to TRBD1. The CDR3 DNA sequence: TGTGCCAGCAGCCGGACAGGGAACACTGAAGCTTTCTTT. Translated: CASSRTGNTEAFF.